Listed below are T cell receptor beta chains from one sample, sequenced in a study of cytomegalovirus exposure and HLA in healthy donors. Libraries were prepared by immunoSEQ multiplex PCR; TCRdb keeps only in-frame clonotypes and omits some of them. The repertoire holds roughly 120,000 clones, with approximately 90% as singletons. Sequencing input: PBMCs. These TCRs come from a man aged 18 to 35 in good health and CMV-seronegative. Each CDR3 is given with its conserved first and last residue. The D gene is left open where the match is weak. Clone size is not always given. Where it is, it says once, few, many or a class for expanded clones.

cdr3_length	d_call	v_call	clone_size	j_call	cdr3_nt	cdr3_aa
17	TRBD2	TRBV6-1	.	TRBJ2-5	TGTGCCAGCAGTGAAGCTGGGTGGCGGGGGGACCAAGAGACCCAGTACTTC	CASSEAGWRGDQETQYF
13	.	TRBV6-6	once	TRBJ1-1	TGTGCCAGCAGCCTAGAGAGGAACACTGAAGCTTTCTTT	CASSLERNTEAFF
14	TRBD1	TRBV5-4	.	TRBJ1-1	TGTGCCAGCAGCCCAGGGGGGCGGGGAACTGAAGCTTTCTTT	CASSPGGRGTEAFF
16	.	TRBV19	.	TRBJ1-4	TGTGCCAGTAGTATAGGTGGAGCGGCAACTAATGAAAAACTGTTTTTT	CASSIGGAATNEKLFF
14	.	TRBV28	.	TRBJ2-6	TGTGCCAGCAGTTCAGGGACTGGGGCCAACGTCCTGACTTTC	CASSSGTGANVLTF
14	.	TRBV18	.	TRBJ2-7	TGTGCCAGCTCACCACCGGTCAGTTCCTACGAGCAGTACTTC	CASSPPVSSYEQYF
16	TRBD2	TRBV7-8	once	TRBJ2-2	TGTGCCAGCAGCACCCGGACTAGCTGGAACACCGGGGAGCTGTTTTTT	CASSTRTSWNTGELFF
15	TRBD2	TRBV18	.	TRBJ2-7	TGTGCCAGCTCACCACCGACTAGCGGGGGCTACGAGCAGTACTTC	CASSPPTSGGYEQYF
15	TRBD1	TRBV6-6	.	TRBJ2-2	TGTGCCAGCAGTCCCGGGACAGGGGTCACCGGGGAGCTGTTTTTT	CASSPGTGVTGELFF
14	TRBD1	TRBV29-1	.	TRBJ1-4	TGCAGATTTGGGGGACAGGGGGTGAATGAAAAACTGTTTTTT	CRFGGQGVNEKLFF
11	.	TRBV29-1	.	TRBJ2-7	TGCAGCGTTTTACGGGCCTACGAGCAGTACTTC	CSVLRAYEQYF
16	TRBD1	TRBV6-1	once	TRBJ2-7	TGTGCCAGCAGTGAATTGATGGAGACAGGGACCGGCGAGCAGTACTTC	CASSELMETGTGEQYF
14	TRBD1	TRBV6-5	.	TRBJ2-7	TGTGCCAGCATCCCGACAGGGAGAAAGTACGAGCAGTACTTC	CASIPTGRKYEQYF
14	TRBD2	TRBV6-5	.	TRBJ2-7	TGTGCCAGCAGGACTAGCACGAACTCCTACGAGCAGTACTTC	CASRTSTNSYEQYF
15	TRBD2	TRBV6-6	.	TRBJ2-7	TGTGCCAGCAGTAGGGAGGGGTGGGGTTCCTACGAGCAGTACTTC	CASSREGWGSYEQYF
15	.	TRBV7-9	.	TRBJ1-5	TGTGCCAGCAGCTCCGGGACAATGGGAAATCAGCCCCAGCATTTT	CASSSGTMGNQPQHF
15	TRBD1	TRBV6-4	.	TRBJ2-1	TGTGCCAGCAGTGACAATGAGGCAGGGGGCGATGAGCAGTTCTTC	CASSDNEAGGDEQFF
16	TRBD2	TRBV11-2	.	TRBJ2-1	TGTGCCAGCAACATACTAGCGGGGACGTCTCGGGGTGAGCAGTTCTTC	CASNILAGTSRGEQFF
15	.	TRBV28	.	TRBJ1-5	TGTGCCAGCAGCCCCCCCACGGGGGGAGGGCAGCCCCAGCATTTT	CASSPPTGGGQPQHF
15	.	TRBV18	.	TRBJ1-3	TGTGCCAGCTCACCAGGGGCGGCCTCTGGAAACACCATATATTTT	CASSPGAASGNTIYF
11	.	TRBV5-3	few	TRBJ1-5	TGTGCTAAACAGCGGGGTCAGCCCCAGCATTTT	CAKQRGQPQHF
15	.	TRBV6-4	.	TRBJ2-2	TGTGCCAGCAGTGAGTTCCAGTCGGGGACCGGGGAGCTGTTTTTT	CASSEFQSGTGELFF
15	.	TRBV5-1	.	TRBJ2-5	TGCGCCAGCCGAAGTTCCGGGGGGCGTAGGGAGACCCAGTACTTC	CASRSSGGRRETQYF
14	.	TRBV9	.	TRBJ2-2	TGTGCCAGCAGCGTAGAGGGAGACACCGGGGAGCTGTTTTTT	CASSVEGDTGELFF
15	.	TRBV28	.	TRBJ2-7	TGTGCCAGCAGTTTTCGAGGAGTTCTGGCCTACGAGCAGTACTTC	CASSFRGVLAYEQYF
13	.	TRBV29-1	.	TRBJ1-2	TGCAGCGTCCCGCGGACGGGAAACTATGGCTACACCTTC	CSVPRTGNYGYTF
15	.	TRBV6-1	.	TRBJ1-4	TGTGCCAGCAGTGAACTGTGGGGGCGTGAGGAAAAACTGTTTTTT	CASSELWGREEKLFF
13	.	TRBV5-6	.	TRBJ1-4	TGTGCCAGCAGCTTGCGTCCGAATGAAAAACTGTTTTTT	CASSLRPNEKLFF
14	TRBD1	TRBV9	.	TRBJ1-6	TGTGCCAGCAGCAACCGGGACAGTTTTTCACCCCTCCACTTT	CASSNRDSFSPLHF
17	.	TRBV7-2	once	TRBJ2-3	TGTGCCAGCACCCAAAACCGCCCCGGGGGAACCGCAGATACGCAGTATTTT	CASTQNRPGGTADTQYF
12	.	TRBV14	.	TRBJ1-1	TGTGCCAGCAGCCAATATGGACAGTTAGCTTTCTTT	CASSQYGQLAFF
14	.	TRBV5-1	.	TRBJ2-1	TGCGCCAGTCAGGACTCAAACTCCTACAATGAGCAGTTCTTC	CASQDSNSYNEQFF
14	.	TRBV6-6	few	TRBJ2-7	TGTGCCAGCAATTTTGGACAGCGTACGGCCGAGCAGTACTTC	CASNFGQRTAEQYF
15	TRBD1	TRBV19	.	TRBJ2-7	TGTGCCAGTAGCTTCGGACAGGGGGCTGCCTACGAGCAGTACTTC	CASSFGQGAAYEQYF
13	TRBD1	TRBV28	.	TRBJ1-1	TGTGCCAGCAGGGGTATTCTTACAGGGGTTGCTTTCTTT	CASRGILTGVAFF
15	TRBD1	TRBV7-6	.	TRBJ2-7	TGTGCCAGCAGCTCAAGCGACAGGGGGAACTACGAGCAGTACTTC	CASSSSDRGNYEQYF
13	.	TRBV5-4	once	TRBJ1-1	TGTGCCAGCAGTCGGACTGTGAACACTGAAGCTTTCTTT	CASSRTVNTEAFF
15	TRBD1	TRBV10-3	.	TRBJ1-1	TGTGCCATCAGCCGACAGGGTTGGGTCAGCACTGAAGCTTTCTTT	CAISRQGWVSTEAFF